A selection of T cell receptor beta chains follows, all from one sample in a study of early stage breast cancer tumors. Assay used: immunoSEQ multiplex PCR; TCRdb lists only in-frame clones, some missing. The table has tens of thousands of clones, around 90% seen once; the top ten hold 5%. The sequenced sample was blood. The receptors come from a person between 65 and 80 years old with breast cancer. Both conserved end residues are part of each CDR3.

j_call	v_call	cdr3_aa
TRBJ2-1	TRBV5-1	CASSRSGGGSYNEQFF
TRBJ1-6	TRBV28	CASGSTGIAYNSPLHF
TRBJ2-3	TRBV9	CASWSGRAGTDTQYF
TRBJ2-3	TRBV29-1	CSVRGLAGGTDTQYF
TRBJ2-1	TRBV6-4	CASSRTRGYEQFF
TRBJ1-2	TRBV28	CASSSWTGGTYGYTF
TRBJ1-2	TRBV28	CASSFEVNYGYTF
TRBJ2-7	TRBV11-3	CASSLSNSYEQYF
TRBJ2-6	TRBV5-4	CASGGAGANVLTF
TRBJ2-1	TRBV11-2	CASSQREYYNEQFF
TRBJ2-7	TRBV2	CARTGLPGKRKYF
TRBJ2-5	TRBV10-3	CAIRRTGGGETQYF
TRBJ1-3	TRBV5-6	CASSLGYSYSGNTIYF
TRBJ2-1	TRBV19	CASTSSGSSYNEQFF
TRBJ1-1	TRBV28	CASSDPEQGGVYTEAFF
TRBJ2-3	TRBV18	CASSPRSTPTDTQYF
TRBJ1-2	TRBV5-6	CASSLGRNYGYTF
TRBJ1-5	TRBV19	CASSIRQGAHQPQHF
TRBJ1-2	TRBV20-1	CSAFTGGYTF
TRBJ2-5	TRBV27	CASSSYREHYQETQYF
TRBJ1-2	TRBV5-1	CASSLTGFKSGSGYTF
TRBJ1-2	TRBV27	CASSSGFGGYTF
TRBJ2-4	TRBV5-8	CAAASPRLAKNIQYF
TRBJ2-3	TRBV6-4	CASKTSGNTDTQYF
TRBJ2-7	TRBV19	CALGTASYEQYF
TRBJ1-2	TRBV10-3	CAISGPEENYYGYTF
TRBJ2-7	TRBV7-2	CASSPEGNSYEQYF
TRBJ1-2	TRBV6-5	CASSTTGGDGYTF
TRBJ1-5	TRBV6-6	CASGGIQPQHF
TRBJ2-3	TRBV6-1	CASTPTGTTDTQYF
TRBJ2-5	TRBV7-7	CASSRGGAMQETQYF
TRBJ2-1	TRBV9	CASSAQDYNEQFF
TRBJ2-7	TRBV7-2	CASSPTSGSLPSYEQYF
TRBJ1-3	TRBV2	CASSSGQPFSGNTIYF
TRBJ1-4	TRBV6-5	CASSYVSGTGQEKLFF
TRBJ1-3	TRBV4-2	CASSPRTGAGNTIYF
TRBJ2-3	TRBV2	CASSPGQGTDTQYF
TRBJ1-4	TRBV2	CASSSSGGAREKLFF
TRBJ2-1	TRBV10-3	CAISESGREVNEQFF
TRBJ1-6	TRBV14	CASSRQSFGSPLHF
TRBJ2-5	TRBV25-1	CASSVDREKKTQYF
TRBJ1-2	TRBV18	CASSPRIDGEGGYTF
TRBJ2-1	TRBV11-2	CASSLAYAYNEQFF
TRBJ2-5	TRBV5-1	CASSVDSQETQYF
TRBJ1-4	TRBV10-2	CASSNRVAEKLFF
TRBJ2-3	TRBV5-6	CASSSGTDTQYF
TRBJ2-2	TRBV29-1	CSATQGINTGELFF
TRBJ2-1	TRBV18	CASSRQGTYNEQFF
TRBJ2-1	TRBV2	CASRDQGREFF
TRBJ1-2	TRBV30	CAWTRGRAYGYTF
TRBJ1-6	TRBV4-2	CASSQSNRGRNSPLHF